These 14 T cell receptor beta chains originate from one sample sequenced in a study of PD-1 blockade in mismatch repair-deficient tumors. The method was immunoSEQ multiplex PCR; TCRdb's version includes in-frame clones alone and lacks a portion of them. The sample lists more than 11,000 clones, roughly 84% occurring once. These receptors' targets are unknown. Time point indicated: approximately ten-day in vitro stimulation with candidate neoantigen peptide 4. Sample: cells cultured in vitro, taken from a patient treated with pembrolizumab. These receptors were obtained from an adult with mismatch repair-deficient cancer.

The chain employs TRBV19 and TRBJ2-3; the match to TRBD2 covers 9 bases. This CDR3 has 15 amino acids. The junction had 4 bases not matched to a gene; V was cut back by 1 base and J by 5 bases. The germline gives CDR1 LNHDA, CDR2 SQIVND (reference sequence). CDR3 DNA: TGTGCCAGTAGTATAGGAGGACTAGCGCGAGATACGCAGTATTTT. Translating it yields CASSIGGLARDTQYF.

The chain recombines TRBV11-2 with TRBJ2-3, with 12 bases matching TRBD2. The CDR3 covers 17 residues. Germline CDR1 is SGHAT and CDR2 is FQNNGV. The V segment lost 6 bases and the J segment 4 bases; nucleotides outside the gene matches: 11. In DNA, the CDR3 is TGTGCCAGCAGTCATGCCGCTAGCGGGAGGGCCGCAGATACGCAGTATTTT. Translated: CASSHAASGRAADTQYF.

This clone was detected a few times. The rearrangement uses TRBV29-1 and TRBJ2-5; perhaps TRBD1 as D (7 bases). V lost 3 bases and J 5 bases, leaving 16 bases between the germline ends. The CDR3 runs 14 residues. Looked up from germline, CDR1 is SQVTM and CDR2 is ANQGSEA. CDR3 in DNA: TGCAGCGTTGAGTTGGCAGGGGGGTCTGAGACCCAGTACTTC. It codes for CSVELAGGSETQYF.

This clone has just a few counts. The CDR3 coding sequence is TGCGCCAGCAGCTGGACAGGGCAGGGTATAGAAGCTTTCTTT. It encodes CASSWTGQGIEAFF. The chain has TRBV5-1 and TRBJ1-1, with TRBD1 matching over 8 bases. V was pared by 3 bases and J by 8 bases, with 9 bases of the junction left unmatched. Germline V gene lookup returns CDR1 SGHRS and CDR2 YFSETQ. The CDR3 is 14 residues long.

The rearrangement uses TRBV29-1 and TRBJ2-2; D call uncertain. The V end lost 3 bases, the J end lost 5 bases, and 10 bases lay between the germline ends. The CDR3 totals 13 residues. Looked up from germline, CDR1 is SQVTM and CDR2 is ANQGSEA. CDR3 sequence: CSVDLGVTGELFF. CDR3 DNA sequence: TGCAGCGTTGACCTTGGAGTTACCGGGGAGCTGTTTTTT.

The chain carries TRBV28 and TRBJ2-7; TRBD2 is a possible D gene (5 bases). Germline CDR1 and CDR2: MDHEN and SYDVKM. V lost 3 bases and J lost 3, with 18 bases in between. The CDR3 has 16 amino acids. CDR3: CASSFGSGEGIYEQYF. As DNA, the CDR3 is TGTGCCAGCAGTTTTGGGTCGGGTGAGGGTATCTACGAGCAGTACTTC.

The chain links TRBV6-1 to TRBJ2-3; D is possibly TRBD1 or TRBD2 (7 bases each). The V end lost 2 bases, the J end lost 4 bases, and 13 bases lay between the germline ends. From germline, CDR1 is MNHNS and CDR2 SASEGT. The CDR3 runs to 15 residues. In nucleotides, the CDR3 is TGTGCCAGCAGTGAACCAGGGGGGGGCGCAGATACGCAGTATTTT. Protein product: CASSEPGGGADTQYF.

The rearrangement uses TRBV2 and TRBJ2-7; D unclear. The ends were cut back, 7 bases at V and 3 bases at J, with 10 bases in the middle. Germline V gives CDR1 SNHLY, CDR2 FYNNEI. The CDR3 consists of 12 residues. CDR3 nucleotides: TGTGCCAGCATCTCCAGGCGCTACGAGCAGTACTTC. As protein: CASISRRYEQYF.

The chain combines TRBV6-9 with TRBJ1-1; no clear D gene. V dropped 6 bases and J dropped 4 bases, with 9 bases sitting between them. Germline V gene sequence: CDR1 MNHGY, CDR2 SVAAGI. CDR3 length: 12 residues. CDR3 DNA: TGTGCCAGCAGCTCCTTTGGCACTGAAGCTTTCTTT. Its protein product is CASSSFGTEAFF.

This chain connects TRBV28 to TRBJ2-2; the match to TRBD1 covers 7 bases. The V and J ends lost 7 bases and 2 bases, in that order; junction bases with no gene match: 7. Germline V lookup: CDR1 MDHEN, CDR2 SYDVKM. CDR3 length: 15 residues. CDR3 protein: CASTPGQLNTGELFF. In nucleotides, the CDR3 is TGTGCCAGCACCCCGGGACAGCTAAACACCGGGGAGCTGTTTTTT.

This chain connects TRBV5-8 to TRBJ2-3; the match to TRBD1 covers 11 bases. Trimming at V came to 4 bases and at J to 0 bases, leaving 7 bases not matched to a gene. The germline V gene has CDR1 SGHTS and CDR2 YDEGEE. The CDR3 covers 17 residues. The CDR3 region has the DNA TGTGCCAGCAGCCCGGGACAGGGGGGACTTAGCACAGATACGCAGTATTTT. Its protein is CASSPGQGGLSTDTQYF.

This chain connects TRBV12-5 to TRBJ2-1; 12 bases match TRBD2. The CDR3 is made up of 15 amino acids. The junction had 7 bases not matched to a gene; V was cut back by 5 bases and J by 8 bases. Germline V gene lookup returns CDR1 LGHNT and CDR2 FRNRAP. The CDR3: CASGPRTSGIYEQFF. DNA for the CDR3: TGTGCTAGTGGTCCTCGGACTAGCGGGATATATGAGCAGTTCTTC.

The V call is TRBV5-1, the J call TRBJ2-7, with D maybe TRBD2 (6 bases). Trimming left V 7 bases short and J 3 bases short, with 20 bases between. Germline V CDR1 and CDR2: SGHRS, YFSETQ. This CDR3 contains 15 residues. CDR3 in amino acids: CASGGAWGTGYEQYF. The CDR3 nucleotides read TGCGCCAGCGGAGGGGCATGGGGGACTGGCTACGAGCAGTACTTC.

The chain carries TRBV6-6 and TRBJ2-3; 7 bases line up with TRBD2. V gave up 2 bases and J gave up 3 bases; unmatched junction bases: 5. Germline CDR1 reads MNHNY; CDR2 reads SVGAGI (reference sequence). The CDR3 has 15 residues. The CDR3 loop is CASSYRASGTDTQYF. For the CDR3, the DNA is TGTGCCAGCAGTTACAGGGCTAGCGGAACAGATACGCAGTATTTT.